This T cell receptor (beta chain) was retrieved from a study of OX40 agonist ivuxolimab in advanced cancers. V dropped 1 base and J dropped 8; count of bases not matched to a gene: 23. The CDR3 is made up of 21 amino acids. Germline CDR1 and CDR2: LGHNA and YSLEER. The table came from immunoSEQ multiplex PCR; TCRdb's copy has only in-frame clones and leaves some out. The sample contains 60,000 to 100,000 clones, approximately 95% of which appear only once. The specimen was CD4+ or CD8+ T cells sorted from blood, collected in a trial of the OX40 agonist ivuxolimab. The rearrangement joins TRBV4-3 to TRBJ2-1, with 10 bases aligning to TRBD2. The TCR comes from an adult with an advanced solid tumor such as melanoma, head and neck, liver or kidney cancer. The CDR3 loop is CASSQGGELAGSLPHFYEQFF. In DNA form, the CDR3 reads TGCGCCAGCAGCCAAGGTGGGGAACTAGCGGGGTCCCTGCCCCACTTCTATGAGCAGTTCTTC.